One and the same sample provided the 25 T cell receptor beta chains below, sequenced in a study of PD-L1 blockade in urothelial cancer. The table came from immunoSEQ multiplex PCR; TCRdb's copy has only in-frame clones and leaves some out. This repertoire shows 85,000 to 130,000 clones, approximately 91% found once; its top ten account for roughly 0.93%. This sample comprised PBMCs, obtained around atezolizumab (anti-PD-L1) treatment. These receptors all stem from a woman aged 80 or over with urothelial cancer.

The chain carries TRBV19 and TRBJ2-3; D might be TRBD2 (6 bases). The germline CDR1 and CDR2 sequences are LNHDA and SQIVND (reference sequence). This CDR3 contains 11 residues. V was shortened by 9 bases and J by 4 bases, with 8 bases between the two germline ends. CDR3 region: CASGSADTQYF. In nucleotides, the CDR3 is TGTGCCAGCGGGAGTGCAGATACGCAGTATTTT.

The chain joins TRBV28 to TRBJ1-1; D is unclear. Germline V gene data show CDR1 as MDHEN and CDR2 as SYDVKM. The CDR3 is 15 amino acids. V lost 6 bases and J lost 4, with 18 bases in between. The CDR3 coding sequence is TGTGCCAGCAGCTCGAATAAGCGGGGAACCACTGAAGCTTTCTTT. It is translated as CASSSNKRGTTEAFF.

The chain carries TRBV30 and TRBJ1-1; D perhaps matches TRBD1 (6 bases). Germline CDR1 GTSNPN, CDR2 SVGIG (reference sequence). The CDR3 consists of 16 residues. Deletions cut 1 base from V and 4 bases from J, with 19 bases between. CDR3 DNA: TGTGCCTGGAGTGCGTTGATGGGGGCGAGATCCACTGAAGCTTTCTTT. It yields the protein CAWSALMGARSTEAFF. Complete variable domain (other parts from reference TRBV30 and TRBJ1-1): SQTIHQWPATLVQPVGSPLSLECTVEGTSNPNLYWYRQAAGRGLQLLFYSVGIGQISSEVPQNLSASRPQDRQFILSSKKLLLSDSGFYLCAWSALMGARSTEAFFGQGTRLTVV.

The chain combines TRBV6-5 with TRBJ2-3, with a tentative D call TRBD2 (5 bases). Germline V CDR1 and CDR2: MNHEY, SVGAGI. Trimming took off 0 bases at V and 10 bases at J, with 14 bases between the two ends. The CDR3 loop spans 14 amino acids. The CDR3 sequence is CASSYSNRDWAQYF. Here the CDR3 DNA reads TGTGCCAGCAGTTACTCGAACCGGGATTGGGCGCAGTATTTT.

V is TRBV11-2 and J is TRBJ2-4; 7 bases align to TRBD2. J lost 7 bases, V lost 1 base, and 7 bases had no gene match. This CDR3 is 15 amino acids long. Germline V CDR1 and CDR2: SGHAT, FQNNGV. CDR3 sequence reads: CASSLVGGRRNIQYF. The CDR3 bases are TGTGCCAGCAGCTTAGTGGGCGGGAGACGGAACATTCAGTACTTC.

This chain connects TRBV21-1 to TRBJ2-3; the table's D gene call, TRBD1, was not cross checked with the DNA. TRBV21-1 is a known pseudogene. This CDR3 is built from 16 residues. This CDR3 is CASSNRTGRSTDTQYF. CDR3 bases: TGTGCCAGCAGCAACAGGACAGGACGAAGCACAGATACGCAGTATTTT.

V gene TRBV12-5 combines with J gene TRBJ2-5, with TRBD2 matching 8 bases. Germline loops: CDR1 LGHNT, CDR2 FRNRAP. The CDR3 has 16 residues. V lost 5 bases to trimming and J lost 5 bases; unmatched junction nucleotides: 13. The CDR3 here is CASGPGRDSFGETQYF. CDR3 DNA: TGTGCTAGTGGTCCCGGGAGGGATAGTTTTGGGGAGACCCAGTACTTC.

This chain connects TRBV5-5 to TRBJ1-1, with D hard to call. This CDR3 region has 14 residues. Germline V gives CDR1 SGHKS, CDR2 YYEKEE (reference sequence). Trimming cost V 0 bases and J 4 bases, with 10 bases left between them. CDR3 residues: CASSLGVVATEAFF. The CDR3 DNA sequence: TGTGCCAGCAGCTTGGGGGTGGTAGCCACTGAAGCTTTCTTT. The whole variable domain, filled in from reference TRBV5-5 and TRBJ1-1, reads DAGVTQSPTHLIKTRGQQVTLRCSPISGHKSVSWYQQVLGQGPQFIFQYYEKEERGRGNFPDRFSARQFPNYSSELNVNALLLGDSALYLCASSLGVVATEAFFGQGTRLTVV.

The chain uses TRBV6-4 and TRBJ2-7, with D tentatively TRBD1 (6 bases). This CDR3 comprises 12 residues. Germline V gene sequence: CDR1 MRHNA, CDR2 SNTAGT. Trimming took 6 bases from V and 2 from J, leaving 8 bases between them. The CDR3 spells CASSGTPYEQYF. The DNA of the CDR3 is TGTGCCAGCAGCGGGACACCCTACGAGCAGTACTTC.

Only a few counts were recorded for this clone. CDR3 DNA: TGTGCCAGCAGTTGGGACAGGGAGCAGTTCTTC. Residues: CASSWDREQFF. The V call is TRBV11-3, the J call TRBJ2-1; TRBD1 agrees at 8 bases. Germline-derived CDR1 and CDR2 are SGHNT and YENEEA. After removal of 6 bases from V and 10 bases from J, the junction contained 2 bases not matched to a gene. This CDR3 has 11 amino acids.

The chain carries TRBV7-9 and TRBJ2-1; 9 nucleotides align to TRBD1. CDR3 length equals 15 residues. With 5 bases clipped from V and 5 bases from J, the junction kept 7 bases outside the gene matches. Germline CDR1 is SEHNR and CDR2 is FQNEAQ (reference sequence). CDR3 sequence reads: CASSQTGGLDNEQFF. The CDR3 nucleotides are TGTGCCAGCAGCCAAACAGGGGGCCTGGACAATGAGCAGTTCTTC.

The chain uses TRBV28 and TRBJ1-5; TRBD1 might be the D (6 bases). The CDR3 covers 13 residues. The germline CDR1 and CDR2 sequences are MDHEN and SYDVKM. The V and J ends lost 10 bases and 6 bases respectively, with 16 bases between them. The CDR3 protein is CATLTGTVQPQHF. Written as DNA, the CDR3 is TGTGCCACCCTCACAGGGACCGTTCAGCCCCAGCATTTT.

V is TRBV5-6 and J is TRBJ1-1; the match to TRBD1 covers 7 bases. The CDR3 covers 16 residues. CDR1 and CDR2 (germline): SGHDT, YYEEEE. Trimming cost V 4 bases and J 0 bases; bases outside gene matches: 9. CDR3 sequence reads: CASSLTGQYLNTEAFF. In nucleotides, the CDR3 is TGTGCCAGCAGCCTAACGGGACAGTATTTGAACACTGAAGCTTTCTTT.

The V and J genes are TRBV6-6 and TRBJ1-5, with a tentative D call TRBD1 (5 bases). Trimming took 2 bases from V and 4 from J, leaving 9 bases between them. CDR3 size: 14 residues. CDR1 is MNHNY, CDR2 SVGAGI, per germline (reference sequence). The CDR3 bases are TGTGCCAGCAGTTACAGGGGCCAGAATCAGCCCCAGCATTTT. Translating it yields CASSYRGQNQPQHF.

The rearrangement uses TRBV7-2 and TRBJ1-4; D is ambiguous. Between the trimmed V and J ends, which lost 2 bases and 3 bases, there was a span of 4 bases. The CDR3 consists of 13 residues. CDR1 and CDR2 (germline): SGHTA, FQGNSA. CDR3 nucleotide sequence: TGTGCCAGCAGCTTAACGGCTAATGAAAAACTGTTTTTT. Protein product: CASSLTANEKLFF.

The V gene is TRBV5-5, the J gene TRBJ2-5, with a weak D call TRBD2 (6 bases). The V gene lost 2 bases and the J gene lost 5 bases, with 16 bases spanning the gap. Germline CDR1 SGHKS, CDR2 YYEKEE (reference sequence). The CDR3 totals 15 residues. CDR3 sequence (DNA): TGTGCCAGCAGCTTTTCGGCGGGATGGGAGGAGACCCAGTACTTC. Protein: CASSFSAGWEETQYF.

The chain is built from TRBV11-2 and TRBJ2-5; TRBD1 aligns across 9 bases. The CDR3 is 16 residues long. The trim removed 1 base at V and 4 bases at J, leaving 7 bases unmatched. The germline V gene encodes CDR1 SGHAT and CDR2 FQNNGV. CDR3: CASSLAIGQGRETQYF. In DNA form, the CDR3 reads TGTGCCAGCAGCTTAGCCATAGGACAGGGGAGAGAGACCCAGTACTTC. Combining the CDR3 with reference TRBV11-2 and TRBJ2-5 gives the whole variable domain EAGVAQSPRYKIIEKRQSVAFWCNPISGHATLYWYQQILGQGPKLLIQFQNNGVVDDSQLPKDRFSAERLKGVDSTLKIQPAKLEDSAVYLCASSLAIGQGRETQYFGPGTRLLVL.

The chain combines TRBV7-9 with TRBJ1-5, with D tentatively TRBD1 (6 bases). Germline V gene data show CDR1 as SEHNR and CDR2 as FQNEAQ (reference sequence). The CDR3 has 14 residues. V lost 6 bases and J 2 bases, leaving 11 bases between the germline ends. This CDR3 reads CASSPDRRNQPQHF. The CDR3 nucleotides read TGTGCCAGCAGTCCAGACAGGCGCAATCAGCCCCAGCATTTT.

The chain is built from TRBV7-3 and TRBJ1-2, with no clear D. The CDR3 totals 12 residues. Germline loops: CDR1 SGHTA, CDR2 FQGTGA. The V end was cut by 2 bases, the J end by 5 bases, with 6 bases between. In nucleotides, the CDR3 is TGTGCCAGCAGCTTATCCGGGTATGGCTACACCTTC. Protein sequence: CASSLSGYGYTF.

This clone was seen just once. The chain has TRBV2 and TRBJ2-2, with 8 bases lining up with TRBD1. This CDR3 is built from 14 residues. CDR1 and CDR2 (germline): SNHLY, FYNNEI. With V trimmed by 6 bases and J by 8 bases, 8 bases remained unmatched. CDR3 protein: CASSTGQVIGELFF. In DNA, the CDR3 is TGTGCCAGCAGCACGGGACAGGTGATTGGGGAGCTGTTTTTT. Full variable domain (missing parts from reference TRBV2 and TRBJ2-2): EPEVTQTPSHQVTQMGQEVILRCVPISNHLYFYWYRQILGQKVEFLVSFYNNEISEKSEIFDDQFSVERPDGSNFTLKIRSTKLEDSAMYFCASSTGQVIGELFFGEGSRLTVL.

This clone was detected a few times. As DNA, the CDR3 is TGTGCCAGCAGTTTAAACTGGAGGGAGACCCAGTACTTC. It is translated as CASSLNWRETQYF. The V gene is TRBV27, the J gene TRBJ2-5, with D possibly TRBD2 on 5 matching bases. This CDR3 region has 13 residues. Trimming removed 2 bases from V and 5 bases from J, with 9 bases in between. Germline CDR1 and CDR2: MNHEY and SMNVEV (reference sequence).

The rearrangement links TRBV6-5 to TRBJ1-4, with D unclear. Trimming shortened V by 4 bases and J by 0 bases, and 12 bases separated the two germline ends. Germline V gene lookup returns CDR1 MNHEY and CDR2 SVGAGI. The CDR3 contains 16 residues. CDR3 protein: CASSLNDGATNEKLFF. Written as DNA, the CDR3 is TGTGCCAGCAGTTTGAATGACGGAGCAACTAATGAAAAACTGTTTTTT.

The gene calls are TRBV7-8 and TRBJ1-3; maybe TRBD1 (5 bases). Trimming shortened V by 4 bases and J by 0 bases, and 10 bases separated the two germline ends. The germline CDR1 and CDR2 sequences are SGHVS and FQNEAQ. CDR3 length: 15 amino acids. This chain's CDR3 is CASSSSTVSGNTIYF. The CDR3 DNA reads as TGTGCCAGCAGCTCGTCGACAGTCTCTGGAAACACCATATATTTT. The entire variable domain, with the rest obtained from reference TRBV7-8 and TRBJ1-3, is as follows: GAGVSQSPRYKVAKRGQDVALRCDPISGHVSLFWYQQALGQGPEFLTYFQNEAQLDKSGLPSDRFFAERPEGSVSTLKIQRTQQEDSAVYLCASSSSTVSGNTIYFGEGSWLTVV.

The chain employs TRBV27 and TRBJ2-3, with a weak D call TRBD2 (6 bases). From germline, CDR1 is MNHEY and CDR2 SMNVEV (reference sequence). The V end lost 3 bases, the J end lost 3 bases, and 10 bases lay between the germline ends. There are 14 residues in the CDR3. The CDR3 sequence: CASSLAGGTDTQYF. CDR3 nucleotides: TGTGCCAGCAGTTTGGCCGGGGGTACAGATACGCAGTATTTT.

This chain connects TRBV28 to TRBJ2-1; 12 bases map to TRBD2. J lost 3 bases, V lost 5 bases, and 2 bases had no gene match. The CDR3 is 15 amino acids. Germline V gene sequence: CDR1 MDHEN, CDR2 SYDVKM. The CDR3 sequence: CASSGGLAGYNEQFF. DNA of the CDR3: TGTGCCAGCAGTGGGGGACTAGCGGGCTACAATGAGCAGTTCTTC.